The following is a T cell receptor (beta chain) sequence with its context. The antigen this receptor binds is unknown. Per-nucleotide qualities are absent, and no much larger clonotype sits a single base away. The High Capacity cDNA Reverse Transcription Kit was used to reverse transcribe all of the isolated RNA, meaning that expressed TCRB transcripts were what got sequenced. Deep immunoSEQ sequencing was applied to naive, central memory and regulatory T cell samples, giving an average of roughly 3.5 million total reads per sample. Sorted cells were lysed in RLT buffer and RNA was extracted with DNase-treated RNeasy Micro or Mini kits, depending on cell number. To prevent cross-contamination, each cell subset was processed individually, whereas patient and healthy donor samples were processed jointly. TCRB sequences were amplified from cDNA with the immunoSEQ multiplex PCR, producing 87-bp fragments spanning the CDR3 region. Amplicons were sequenced on the Illumina HiSeq platform. The authors processed their data as follows. Synthetic template baselines were used to correct PCR bias computationally, reads within Hamming distance 2 were collapsed, and singletons that could not be merged were discarded. Reads were aligned against IMGT to assign V, D and J genes, CDR3 length and insertions or deletions at six rearrangement sites. Within each subset, clonotype counts were normalized to sorted cell number, after which true diversity and Gini coefficients were computed with the tcR R package. The overlap coefficient, calculated on TCRB nucleotide sequences, was used to measure repertoire sharing. The clones in this table, taken by TCRdb from immuneACCESS, are in-frame only. Not every clone is retained; where verified, under half of the shortfall comes from an unresolved V gene, and the cause of the rest is unknown. From that table come the V and J calls and clone size; the DNA was used to work out D and trimming. This sample holds a few hundred thousand clones; 9.6% were observed only once. The ten largest clones capture about 0.6% of the sample.

This record comes from a study of beta chain features in type 1 diabetes listed by TCRdb under 2018. Regarding the research as a whole: No differences in mean age, gender distribution, total cell number or subset yield were found between patients and healthy donors. Across all samples, around 99 million sorted cells were examined, and cell number per subset correlated strongly with RNA yield. Regulatory and stem cell-like memory subsets were obtained from only 8 patients and roughly 8 healthy donors, while naive and central memory subsets were obtained from all 30 or so donors. The study compared TCRB repertoires of sorted circulating CD4+ T cell subsets between recently diagnosed type 1 diabetes patients and matched healthy donors. What the study reported, not specific to this receptor: At VDJ recombination sites, type 1 diabetes patients had fewer insertions and more deleted nucleotides, which implies abnormalities in thymic rearrangement. PCR may preferentially amplify shorter templates, but because patient and control samples were amplified and corrected together, any resulting skew would affect both groups equally. In all four CD4+ subsets, TCRB CDR3 length was moderately but significantly shorter in type 1 diabetes patients. HLA sub-analyses involved small numbers of individuals, so any influence of HLA type on TCRB rearrangement remained unresolved. Because cDNA was sequenced instead of genomic DNA, activated cells with high expression could be over-represented, although the groups did not differ in activation or CD3 levels. Naive, central memory and regulatory TCRB repertoires appeared to be more similar among patients than among healthy donors.

From each donor, a single peripheral blood sample of about 116 mL on average was drawn into heparinised tubes. A BD FACSAria II and a panel including CD45RO, CCR7, CD25, CD127, CD95 and CD27 were used to sort naive, central memory, regulatory and stem cell-like memory CD4+ T cells. Purity was above 95% for every sorted population. PBMCs were separated immediately by Lymphoprep density gradient centrifugation and were stained directly, without being cultured. Samples were stained and sorted in pairs, with one healthy donor and one patient per experiment, so that batch effects were minimized. Including the terminal cysteine and phenylalanine, the CDR3 comprises 16 residues. Just CDR3 DNA is preserved here, 48 bases in frame from base 1. V was cut back by 5 bases and J by 0 bases, leaving a gap of 14 bases between them. Based on the germline V gene, the CDR1 and CDR2 sequences are SGHTA and FQGNSA.

Sample: central memory CD4+ T cells from blood. Recombination joined TRBV7-2 with TRBJ2-1; the D region possibly corresponds to TRBD2 (6 bases align). The receptor comes from a man aged 30 to 39 with type 1 diabetes. The DNA reads TGTGCCAGCAGCCGACGGGAGTCCATCTCCTACAATGAGCAGTTCTTC. Translated, this gives CASSRRESISYNEQFF.